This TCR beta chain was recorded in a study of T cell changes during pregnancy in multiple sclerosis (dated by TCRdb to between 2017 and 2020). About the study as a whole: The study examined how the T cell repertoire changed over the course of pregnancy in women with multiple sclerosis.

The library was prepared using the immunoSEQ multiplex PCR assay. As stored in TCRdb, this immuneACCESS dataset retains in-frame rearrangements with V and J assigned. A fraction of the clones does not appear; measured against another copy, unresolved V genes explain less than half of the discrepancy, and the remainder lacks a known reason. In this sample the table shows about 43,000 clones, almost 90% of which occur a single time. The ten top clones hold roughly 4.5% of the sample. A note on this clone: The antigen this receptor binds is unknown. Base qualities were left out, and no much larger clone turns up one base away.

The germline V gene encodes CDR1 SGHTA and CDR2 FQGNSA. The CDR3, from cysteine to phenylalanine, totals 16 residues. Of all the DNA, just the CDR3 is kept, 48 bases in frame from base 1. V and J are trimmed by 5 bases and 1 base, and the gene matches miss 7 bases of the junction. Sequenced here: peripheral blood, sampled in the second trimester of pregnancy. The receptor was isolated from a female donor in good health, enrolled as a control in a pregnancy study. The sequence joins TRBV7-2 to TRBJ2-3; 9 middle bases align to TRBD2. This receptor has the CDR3 CASSVGGGVGTDTQYF. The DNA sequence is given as TGTGCCAGCAGCGTCGGCGGGGGGGTGGGCACAGATACGCAGTATTTT.